This T cell receptor (beta chain) was observed in a study of blood T cell repertoires in COVID-19. As for the study in general: PBMCs, B-cell-depleted T cells, or T cells provided the cDNA or gDNA that made up the material.

As processed by the authors: Scientists estimated how many nucleated cells there were by amplifying reference gene primers. The repertoire was sequenced with immunoSEQ multiplex PCR; TCRdb's copy has only in-frame clones and lacks some. That table gives V, J and clone size, and the DNA gave D and trimming. The table lists about 150,000 clones, around four fifths of them singletons, with roughly 4.8% in the top ten. This CDR3 region has 14 residues. Germline V gene sequence: CDR1 SQVTM, CDR2 ANQGSEA. V lost 3 bases and J lost 10; bases outside the gene matches: 6. The TCR was taken from a human donor in a cohort sampled during active COVID-19. V gene TRBV29-1 combines with J gene TRBJ1-4, with TRBD1 matching over 12 bases. Input material: peripheral blood. CDR3 in amino acids: CSVETGQGAGKLFF. The CDR3 nucleotides read TGCAGCGTTGAGACGGGACAGGGGGCGGGAAAACTGTTTTTT.